The source of this T cell receptor (beta chain) is a study of CD8+ T cells in alopecia areata. The wider study: The protocol delivered tofacitinib for 6 to 18 months, then withdrew it for 6 months. Study observations and caveats: Affected scalp, especially in alopecia totalis/universalis, had a higher clonality than normal scalp did. Under tofacitinib, numerous expanded lesional clonotypes remained detectable in scalp and blood.

Turning to this clone: Its antigen is as yet unknown.

Treatment of the sample: oral pan-JAK inhibitor, 5-10 mg twice daily. Alopecia areata patients gave lesional scalp punch biopsies and peripheral blood samples. Extraction and reverse transcription of RNA yielded cDNA as the sequencing template. Generated by immunoSEQ multiplex PCR, the TCRdb table keeps only in-frame clones and is missing some. The sample consists of 60,000 to 90,000 clones, around 67% of them appearing once. The TCR sequence derives from a human donor with alopecia areata. This material consisted of CD8+ T cells sorted from blood, taken at week 24, from a patient treated with tofacitinib.

The CDR3 DNA sequence: TGTGCCAGCAGCCAAGCGGTACGGGGTAGTGAGCAGTTCTTC. This gives the protein CASSQAVRGSEQFF. The chain uses TRBV14 and TRBJ2-1, with D perhaps TRBD2 (5 bases). The length of the CDR3 is 14 residues. V lost 1 base and J 9 bases, leaving 13 bases between the germline ends. The germline CDR1 and CDR2 sequences are SGHDN and FVKESK.